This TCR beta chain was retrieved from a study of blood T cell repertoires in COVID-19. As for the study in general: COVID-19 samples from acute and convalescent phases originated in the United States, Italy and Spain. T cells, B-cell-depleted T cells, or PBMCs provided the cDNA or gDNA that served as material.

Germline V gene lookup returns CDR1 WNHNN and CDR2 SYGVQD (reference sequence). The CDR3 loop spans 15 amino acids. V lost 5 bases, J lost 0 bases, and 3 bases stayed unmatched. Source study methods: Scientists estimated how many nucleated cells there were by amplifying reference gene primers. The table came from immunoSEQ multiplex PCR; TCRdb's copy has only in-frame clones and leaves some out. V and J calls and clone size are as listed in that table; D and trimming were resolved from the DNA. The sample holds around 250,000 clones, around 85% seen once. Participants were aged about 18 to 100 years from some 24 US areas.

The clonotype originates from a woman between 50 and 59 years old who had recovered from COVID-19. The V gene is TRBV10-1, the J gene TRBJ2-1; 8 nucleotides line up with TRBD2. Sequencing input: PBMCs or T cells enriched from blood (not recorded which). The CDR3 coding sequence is TGCGCCAGCAGTTTAGCGGGGAGCTCCTACAATGAGCAGTTCTTC. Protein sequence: CASSLAGSSYNEQFF.